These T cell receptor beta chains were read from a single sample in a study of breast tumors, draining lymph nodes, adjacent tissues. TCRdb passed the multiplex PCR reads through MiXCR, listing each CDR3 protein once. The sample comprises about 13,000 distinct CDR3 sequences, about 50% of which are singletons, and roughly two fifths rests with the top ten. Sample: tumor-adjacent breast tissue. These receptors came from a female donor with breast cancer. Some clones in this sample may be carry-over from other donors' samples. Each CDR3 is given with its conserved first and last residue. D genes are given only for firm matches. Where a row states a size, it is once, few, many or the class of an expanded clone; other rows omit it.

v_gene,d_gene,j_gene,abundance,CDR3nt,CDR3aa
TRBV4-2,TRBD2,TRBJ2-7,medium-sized,TGTGCCAGCAGCCAAGTAGGAAGGAGACTAGCGGGTGTAAACGAGCAGTACTTC,CASSQVGRRLAGVNEQYF
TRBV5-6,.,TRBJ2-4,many,TGTGCCAGCAGCTACGGACACCTGGTAGCCAAAAACATTCAGTACTTC,CASSYGHLVAKNIQYF
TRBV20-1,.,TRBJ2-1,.,TGCAGTGCTAGAGTAACAGGGATGTATAATGAGCAGTTCTTC,CSARVTGMYNEQFF
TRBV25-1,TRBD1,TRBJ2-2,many,TGTGCCAGCAGTTTAGGCACAGGGGGCGCCTCCGGGGAGCTGTTTTTT,CASSLGTGGASGELFF
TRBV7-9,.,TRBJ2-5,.,TGTACCAGCAGCTTCGAACCCGGGACGAAAGATACCCAGTACTTC,CTSSFEPGTKDTQYF
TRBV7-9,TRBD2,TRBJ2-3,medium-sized,TGTGCCAGCAGCTCTGGGGGGGAGGTTGCGGATACGCAGTATTTT,CASSSGGEVADTQYF
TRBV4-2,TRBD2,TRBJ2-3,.,TGTGCCAGCAGCCAAGGGGGACTAGCGGGAGTTTCAGATACGCAGTATTTT,CASSQGGLAGVSDTQYF
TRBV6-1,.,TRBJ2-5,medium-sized,TGTGCCAGCAGTGAGAGCCCGAGCGTTGGGGAGACCCAGTACTTC,CASSESPSVGETQYF
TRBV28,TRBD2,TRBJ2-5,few,TGTGCCAGCAGTTTATGGCTAGCGGGAAGAGAGACCCAGTACTTC,CASSLWLAGRETQYF
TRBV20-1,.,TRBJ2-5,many,TGCAGTGCTAGAGGTTCGAGGGCCGGTCTTGGAGAGACCCAGTACTTC,CSARGSRAGLGETQYF
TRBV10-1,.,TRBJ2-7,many,TGCGCCAGCAGCCTTTCCGGGACCGACACCTACGAGCAGTACTTC,CASSLSGTDTYEQYF
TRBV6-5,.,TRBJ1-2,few,TGTGCCAGCAGTTACTCGACAGACCCTCAGTGGGATGGCTACACCTTC,CASSYSTDPQWDGYTF
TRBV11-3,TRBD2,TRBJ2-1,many,TGTGCCAGCAGCTTTTCCCTGACTAGCGGTCTCTCCGAGCTAAGCTCCTACAATGAGCAGTTCTTC,CASSFSLTSGLSELSSYNEQFF
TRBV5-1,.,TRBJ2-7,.,TGCGCCAGCAGCAGCCGGGACTGGACCTACGAGCAGTACTTC,CASSSRDWTYEQYF
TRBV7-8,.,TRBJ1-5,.,TGTGCCAGCAGCTTAGGGCCGGGCTACGAGCATTTT,CASSLGPGYEHF
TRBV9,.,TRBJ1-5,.,TGTGCCAGCAGCGTAGACGGGAGCAATCAGCCCCAGCATTTT,CASSVDGSNQPQHF
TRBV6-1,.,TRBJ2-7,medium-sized,TGTGCCAGCAGTGTAACTTCCCACGAGCAGTACTTC,CASSVTSHEQYF
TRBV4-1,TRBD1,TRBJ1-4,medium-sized,TGCGCCAGCAGCCAAGACGGGGACAGTGGCGGTGAAAAACTGTTTTTT,CASSQDGDSGGEKLFF
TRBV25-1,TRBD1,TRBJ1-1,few,TGTGCCAGCAGTGGCGGGACAGACGAAGCTTTCTTT,CASSGGTDEAFF
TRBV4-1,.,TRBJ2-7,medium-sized,TGCGCCAGCAGCCAAGATTTTCCAGGGGTCTCCTACGAGCAGTACTTC,CASSQDFPGVSYEQYF
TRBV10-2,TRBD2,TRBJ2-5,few,TGCGCCAGCAGTGAGTCGGGGACTAGCGGGAGTTCACGGGAGACCCAGTACTTC,CASSESGTSGSSRETQYF
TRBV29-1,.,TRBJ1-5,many,TGCAGCGTTGGGACATCCGAAAATCAGCCCCAGCATTTT,CSVGTSENQPQHF
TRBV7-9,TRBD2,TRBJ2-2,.,TGTGCCAGCAGTCCAGGCCGACTAGCGGGAGGCGGAACCGGGGAGCTGTTTTTT,CASSPGRLAGGGTGELFF
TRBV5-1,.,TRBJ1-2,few,TGCGCCAGCAGCGCCGGGACACACTATGGCTACACCTTC,CASSAGTHYGYTF
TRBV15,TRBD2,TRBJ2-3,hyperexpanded,TGTGCCACCAGCAGAGATTCCGGGGGGTTAGGCACCACAGATACGCAGTATTTT,CATSRDSGGLGTTDTQYF